A selection of T cell receptor beta chains follows, all from one sample in a study of regulatory T cells in long-lasting Graves disease. In TCRdb, the multiplex PCR reads were re-called with MiXCR into one record per CDR3 protein. The top ten hold roughly 13% of the sample, which has about 430,000 distinct CDR3 sequences, about 21% seen once. Here the sequenced sample was peripheral blood mononuclear cells (PBMCs), taken when the disease was refractory, from a patient treated with antithyroid drugs. The receptor set was obtained from a female donor with Graves disease. The CDR3 runs from the conserved cysteine through the conserved F or W. A D gene is named only where the DNA matches it firmly. Size values are once, few and many counts, or a class for expanded clones, and some rows have none.

CASSFGRGYEQYF | TGTGCCAGCAGTTTCGGCAGGGGTTACGAGCAGTACTTC | TRBV27 | many | NA | TRBJ2-7
CASSQETGADGYTF | TGCGCCAGCAGCCAAGAGACAGGGGCAGATGGCTACACCTTC | TRBV4-1 | NA | TRBD1 | TRBJ1-2
CAWSGTGVRPTEAFF | TGTGCCTGGAGTGGAACAGGGGTACGGCCCACTGAAGCTTTCTTT | TRBV30 | few | TRBD1 | TRBJ1-1
CASSLAIGDQPQHF | TGTGCCAGCAGCTTGGCCATCGGGGATCAGCCCCAGCATTTT | TRBV5-6 | NA | NA | TRBJ1-5
CSAGLAGEQFF | TGCAGTGCCGGACTAGCGGGTGAGCAGTTCTTC | TRBV20-1 | NA | TRBD2 | TRBJ2-1
CASSEMVEEGGEKLLF | TGTGCCAGCAGTGAGATGGTCGAAGAGGGTGGCGAAAAACTGCTTTTT | TRBV5-6 | once | NA | TRBJ1-4
CASSRQSNEKLFF | TGTGCCAGCAGTCGACAGAGTAATGAAAAACTGTTTTTT | TRBV7-9 | few | NA | TRBJ1-4
CSVATGLANYGYTF | TGCAGCGTTGCGACAGGATTAGCTAACTATGGCTACACCTTC | TRBV29-1 | few | NA | TRBJ1-2
CASRPGQGWDYEQYF | TGTGCCAGCAGACCTGGACAGGGATGGGACTACGAGCAGTACTTC | TRBV6-1 | many | TRBD1 | TRBJ2-7
CASSAGWDNYEQYF | TGTGCCAGCAGTGCGGGATGGGACAACTACGAGCAGTACTTC | TRBV6-1 | many | NA | TRBJ2-7
CASTSRARRMNTEAFF | TGTGCCAGCACCTCGAGGGCTCGCAGGATGAACACTGAAGCTTTCTTT | TRBV27 | many | NA | TRBJ1-1
CASGVRREGGTSYEQYF | TGTGCCAGCGGCGTCCGGCGGGAGGGGGGCACCTCCTACGAGCAGTACTTC | TRBV6-2/TRBV6-3 | few | TRBD2 | TRBJ2-7
CASSLGQISEQYF | TGTGCCAGCAGTCTCGGCCAAATCAGCGAGCAGTACTTC | TRBV6-2/TRBV6-3 | NA | NA | TRBJ2-7
CAISDSRAEQYF | TGTGCCATCAGTGACTCGAGGGCCGAGCAGTACTTC | TRBV10-3 | many | NA | TRBJ2-7
CSGGEIYEQYF | TGCAGCGGTGGGGAAATCTACGAGCAGTACTTC | TRBV29-1 | few | NA | TRBJ2-7
CSARVGRGRDTEAFF | TGCAGTGCTAGAGTTGGCAGGGGGAGGGACACTGAAGCTTTCTTT | TRBV20-1 | NA | TRBD1 | TRBJ1-1
CSAKPPLLQETQYF | TGCAGTGCAAAACCCCCACTACTCCAAGAGACCCAGTACTTC | TRBV20-1 | few | NA | TRBJ2-5
CSASAGTHEQYF | TGCAGTGCTAGTGCAGGGACCCACGAGCAGTACTTC | TRBV20-1 | NA | NA | TRBJ2-7
CASSSDKNIQYF | TGTGCCAGCAGTTCGGACAAAAACATTCAGTACTTC | TRBV2 | many | NA | TRBJ2-4
CASSIDTAGSYEQYF | TGTGCCAGTAGTATAGATACGGCTGGATCCTACGAGCAGTACTTC | TRBV19 | NA | NA | TRBJ2-7
CASSYSQAYSTDTQYF | TGTGCCAGCAGTTACTCGCAGGCCTATAGCACAGATACGCAGTATTTT | TRBV6-6 | NA | NA | TRBJ2-3
CASSPDYNEQFF | TGTGCCAGTAGCCCCGACTACAATGAGCAGTTCTTC | TRBV19 | NA | NA | TRBJ2-1